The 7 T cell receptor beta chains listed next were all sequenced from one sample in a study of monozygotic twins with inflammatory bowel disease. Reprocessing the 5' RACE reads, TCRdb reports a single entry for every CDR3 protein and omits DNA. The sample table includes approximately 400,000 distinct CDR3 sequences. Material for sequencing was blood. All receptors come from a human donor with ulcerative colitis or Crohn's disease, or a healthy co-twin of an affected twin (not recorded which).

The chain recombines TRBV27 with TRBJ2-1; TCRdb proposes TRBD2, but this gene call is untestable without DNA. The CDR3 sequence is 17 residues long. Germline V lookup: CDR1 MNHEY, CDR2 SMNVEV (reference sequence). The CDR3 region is CASSFPSGRGAYNEQFF.

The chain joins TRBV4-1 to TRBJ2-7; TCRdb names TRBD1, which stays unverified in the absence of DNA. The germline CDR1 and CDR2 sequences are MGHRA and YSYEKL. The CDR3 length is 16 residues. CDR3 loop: CASSQEVARTAYEQYF.

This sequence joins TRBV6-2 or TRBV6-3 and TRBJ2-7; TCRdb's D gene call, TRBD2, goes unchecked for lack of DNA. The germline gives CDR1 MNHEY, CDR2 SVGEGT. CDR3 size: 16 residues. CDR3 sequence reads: CASSYSLAGETYEQYF.

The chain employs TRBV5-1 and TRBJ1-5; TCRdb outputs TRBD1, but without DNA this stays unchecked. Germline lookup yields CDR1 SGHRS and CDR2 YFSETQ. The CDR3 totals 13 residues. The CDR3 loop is CASRSAGDQPQHF.

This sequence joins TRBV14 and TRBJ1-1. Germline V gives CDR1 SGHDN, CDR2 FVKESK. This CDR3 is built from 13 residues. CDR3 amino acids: CASSQERYDKAFF.

Here the CDR3 reads CASFGRWGTTSGSYEQYF. This sequence joins TRBV28 and TRBJ2-7; without DNA, the TCRdb call of TRBD2 cannot be checked. CDR3 size: 18 residues. Germline V gene lookup returns CDR1 MDHEN and CDR2 SYDVKM. Full variable domain (rest looked up from reference TRBV28 and TRBJ2-7): DVKVTQSSRYLVKRTGEKVFLECVQDMDHENMFWYRQDPGLGLRLIYFSYDVKMKEKGDIPEGYSVSREKKERFSLILESASTNQTSMYLCASFGRWGTTSGSYEQYFGPGTRLTVT.

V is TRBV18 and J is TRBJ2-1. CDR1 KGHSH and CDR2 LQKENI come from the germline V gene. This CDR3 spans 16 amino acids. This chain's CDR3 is CASSPPSGGLYNEQFF. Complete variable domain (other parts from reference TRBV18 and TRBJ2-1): NAGVMQNPRHLVRRRGQEARLRCSPMKGHSHVYWYRQLPEEGLKFMVYLQKENIIDESGMPKERFSAEFPKEGPSILRIQQVVRGDSAAYFCASSPPSGGLYNEQFFGPGTRLTVL.